One and the same sample provided the 8 T cell receptor beta chains below, sequenced in a study of technical replicates of blood from a handful of donors listed by TCRdb under 2017. Preparation of the library involved the immunoSEQ multiplex PCR assay. Not all clones reach the TCRdb copy of this immuneACCESS table, which keeps in-frame sequences only. Checked studies attribute under half of the gap to unresolved V genes and leave the rest unexplained. The sample data list 80,000 to 95,000 clones, and 96% of these were observed just once. The top ten constitute around 0.31% of the sample. The specimen sequenced was T cells isolated from PBMCs. The receptor set was obtained from a human donor in good health.

The rearrangement links TRBV7-3 to TRBJ1-1; 8 positions match TRBD1. V lost 6 bases and J lost 1; bases outside the gene matches: 4. This CDR3 has 14 residues. In germline, CDR1 is SGHTA, CDR2 FQGTGA. CDR3 amino acids: CASRPDRGNTEAFF. The CDR3 nucleotides read TGTGCCAGCAGACCTGACAGGGGGAACACTGAAGCTTTCTTT.

This chain connects TRBV2 to TRBJ2-1; maybe TRBD2 (5 bases). The CDR3 covers 14 residues. Germline V gene data show CDR1 as SNHLY and CDR2 as FYNNEI. The ends were cut back, 10 bases at V and 4 bases at J, with 17 bases in the middle. The CDR3 sequence is CATNDGKSYNEQFF. CDR3 sequence (DNA): TGTGCCACGAATGACGGGAAAAGTTACAATGAGCAGTTCTTC.

The chain links TRBV12-5 to TRBJ2-5; 7 bases agree with TRBD2. This CDR3 is built from 14 residues. J gave up 5 bases and V 5 bases, and 8 bases lay outside the gene matches. CDR1 is LGHNT and CDR2 is FRNRAP in the germline V gene. The CDR3 DNA reads TGTGCTAGTGGTACCGGACTAGACCGGGAGACCCAGTACTTC. Residues: CASGTGLDRETQYF.

The V gene is TRBV7-9, the J gene TRBJ2-5; tentative D call: TRBD2 (5 bases). CDR1 SEHNR and CDR2 FQNEAQ come from the germline V gene (reference sequence). V was shortened by 5 bases and J by 5 bases, with 15 bases between the two germline ends. The CDR3 extends over 14 amino acids. The CDR3 DNA reads as TGTGCCAGCAGCCCACCGACTATGACGGAGACCCAGTACTTC. Translating it yields CASSPPTMTETQYF. The variable domain in full, completed from reference TRBV7-9 and TRBJ2-5, reads DTGVSQNPRHKITKRGQNVTFRCDPISEHNRLYWYRQTLGQGPEFLTYFQNEAQLEKSRLLSDRFSAERPKGSFSTLEIQRTEQGDSAMYLCASSPPTMTETQYFGPGTRLLVL.

This chain connects TRBV5-4 to TRBJ1-2; D unclear. From germline, CDR1 is SGHNT and CDR2 YYREEE (reference sequence). With 0 bases removed from V and 4 bases from J, the gap between germline ends came to 10 bases. This CDR3 has 14 residues. In DNA form, the CDR3 reads TGTGCCAGCAGCTTGGTAGCCATTACCTATGGCTACACCTTC. Encoded protein: CASSLVAITYGYTF.

DNA of the CDR3: TGCGCCAGCAGCCAAGATAATCCAGGGGCGAACTATGGCTACACCTTC. The encoded protein is CASSQDNPGANYGYTF. The genes are TRBV4-1 and TRBJ1-2, with D tentatively TRBD1 (6 bases). CDR1 and CDR2 (germline): MGHRA, YSYEKL. With 0 bases removed from V and 2 bases from J, the gap between germline ends came to 13 bases. The CDR3 is 16 residues long.

The rearrangement joins TRBV30 to TRBJ2-3; D may be TRBD1 (5 bases). V shed 2 bases and J shed 0 bases, with 6 bases lying between them. Germline CDR1 GTSNPN, CDR2 SVGIG (reference sequence). CDR3 length equals 13 residues. For the CDR3, the DNA is TGTGCCTGGAGTCAGGGAAGCACAGATACGCAGTATTTT. Translation gives CAWSQGSTDTQYF.

The chain has TRBV9 and TRBJ2-2; 9 bases match TRBD1. This CDR3 spans 15 amino acids. The junction had 8 bases not matched to a gene; V was cut back by 5 bases and J by 6 bases. Per the germline V gene, CDR1 is SGDLS and CDR2 is YYNGEE. CDR3 protein: CASRPGTGSPGELFF. DNA for the CDR3: TGTGCCAGCAGGCCCGGGACAGGGTCACCCGGGGAGCTGTTTTTT.